These T cell receptor beta chains were read from a single sample in a study of blood T cell repertoires in COVID-19. TCRdb's copy holds only in-frame clones and misses some; the assay was immunoSEQ multiplex PCR. The table includes about 36,000 clones, around four fifths detected once. The sample taken for sequencing was peripheral blood. These receptors originate from a human donor in a cohort sampled during active or convalescent COVID-19. The donor label of this sample is uncertain. CDR3s include the opening cysteine and the closing phenylalanine or tryptophan. For some rows the clone size is stated as once, few or many, or as a class when expanded; others skip it.

j_call	v_call	clone_size	cdr3_aa
TRBJ1-2	TRBV7-8	once	CASSSRSGTFYGYTF
TRBJ1-2	TRBV6-5	.	CASTGTGTSNYGYTF
TRBJ1-5	TRBV19	.	CASSIANRDRDELPQHF
TRBJ1-1	TRBV15	.	CATSRDSWTENTEAFF
TRBJ2-2	TRBV18	.	CASSPVGGQKIGELFF
TRBJ2-1	TRBV7-3	.	CASSPGVSSYNEQFF
TRBJ1-1	TRBV11-2	.	CASSFVAGVSNTEAFF
TRBJ2-3	TRBV6-6	.	CASSYSSRADTQYF
TRBJ1-3	TRBV7-9	few	CASSIDRRGIYF
TRBJ2-7	TRBV5-1	.	CASSIEQGGGEQYF
TRBJ2-2	TRBV5-1	.	CASGSENGELFF
TRBJ2-3	TRBV6-5	.	CASSLVGGTDTQYF
TRBJ2-7	TRBV5-6	.	CASSRQGESSYEQYF
TRBJ2-1	TRBV7-3	.	CASSPRDRVYNEQFF
TRBJ1-4	TRBV5-1	.	CASSSRGREDEKLFF
TRBJ2-7	TRBV12-5	.	CASGWGTGNEQYF
TRBJ2-1	TRBV7-2	.	CASSFRDTYNEQFF
TRBJ2-1	TRBV6-5	.	CASRAGNAAFNEQFF
TRBJ2-2	TRBV7-2	.	CASSLASGGNTGELFF
TRBJ2-6	TRBV9	.	CASSADSSGANVLTF
TRBJ1-6	TRBV7-2	.	CASSARGTGASPLHF
TRBJ2-2	TRBV25-1	.	CASSGTRGNTGELFF
TRBJ1-5	TRBV4-1	medium-sized	CASSQYDRGRNQPQHF
TRBJ1-1	TRBV10-3	once	CASNSGRPGTEAFF
TRBJ2-3	TRBV29-1	.	CSGIKLAGRTDTQYF
TRBJ2-1	TRBV4-2	.	CASSQASRNEQFF
TRBJ2-3	TRBV7-6	medium-sized	CASSLVASSSTDTQYF
TRBJ2-3	TRBV20-1	.	CSARVSDTQYF
TRBJ2-7	TRBV19	.	CASSMTGSRGEQYF
TRBJ1-1	TRBV19	once	CASSMQGVNTEAFF
TRBJ2-3	TRBV2	.	CASSGTRRGTDTQYF
TRBJ2-2	TRBV5-1	.	CASSLATTANTGELFF
TRBJ2-6	TRBV9	.	CASSVGGTRANVLTF
TRBJ2-7	TRBV28	.	CASSSRSGRVPYEQYF
TRBJ2-3	TRBV6-5	.	CASSPNTDTQYF
TRBJ1-5	TRBV19	.	CASSTREQQPQHF
TRBJ2-2	TRBV11-2	.	CASSPSGGGTGELFF
TRBJ1-6	TRBV7-8	.	CASSLGGQGDNSPLHF
TRBJ2-7	TRBV7-2	few	CASSPSGARIYEQYF
TRBJ1-1	TRBV12-3/TRBV12-4	.	CASSSRGGTEAFF
TRBJ2-7	TRBV7-2	.	CASSVGQGRDEQYF
TRBJ2-1	TRBV4-1	.	CASSRTGVQEQFF
TRBJ1-3	TRBV7-8	.	CASSLGQGAKGNTIYF
TRBJ2-1	TRBV7-2	.	CASSYTRLAGNEQFF
TRBJ2-1	TRBV3-1/TRBV3-2	few	CASGGGRSQFF
TRBJ2-3	TRBV25-1	.	CASSDRSNTDTQYF